The 27 T cell receptor beta chains below come from one sample, sequenced in a study of shared clonotypes between healthy human individuals. Measured with immunoSEQ multiplex PCR; TCRdb has only the in-frame clones, and not every one. In the table there are some 660,000 clones, roughly 73% of which are singletons. The sample was memory CD4+ T cells sorted from blood. Subset defined: CD45RA-negative fraction. These receptors all come from a woman in her 30s in good health.

V is TRBV4-1 and J is TRBJ2-5; D is undetermined. The V and J ends lost 0 bases and 4 bases respectively, with 9 bases between them. Germline CDR1 reads MGHRA; CDR2 reads YSYEKL. This CDR3 is built from 14 residues. This CDR3 reads CASSQDPDGETQYF. The CDR3 DNA reads TGCGCCAGCAGCCAAGATCCGGACGGAGAGACCCAGTACTTC.

The chain employs TRBV4-1 and TRBJ2-7; the match to TRBD2 covers 12 bases. V lost 3 bases, J lost 6 bases, and 3 bases stayed unmatched. Germline assignment: CDR1 MGHRA and CDR2 YSYEKL. The CDR3 totals 14 residues. CDR3 sequence reads: CASSHGLAGPEQYF. The CDR3 DNA is TGCGCCAGCAGCCACGGACTAGCGGGACCCGAGCAGTACTTC.

This chain links TRBV6-6 with TRBJ2-1; D might be TRBD1 (6 bases). The CDR3 runs 14 residues. Trimming pared 2 bases from V and 12 bases from J, leaving 17 bases between. Germline CDR1 reads MNHNY; CDR2 reads SVGAGI (reference sequence). CDR3 bases: TGTGCCAGCAGTTACCAAGCACCAGGGGATGCGCAGTTCTTC. As protein: CASSYQAPGDAQFF.

The V and J genes are TRBV5-1 and TRBJ2-5; the D gene is possibly TRBD2 (5 bases). Germline V gene sequence: CDR1 SGHRS, CDR2 YFSETQ. This CDR3 has 12 residues. Trimming took off 5 bases at V and 5 bases at J, with 10 bases between the two ends. CDR3 in DNA: TGCGCCAGCAGGCCAGGAGGTGAGACCCAGTACTTC. As protein: CASRPGGETQYF.

Here the CDR3 DNA reads TGCGCCAGCAGCGAGGGACACCCTGGCTACAATGAGCAGTTCTTC. This sequence encodes CASSEGHPGYNEQFF. The rearrangement uses TRBV5-1 and TRBJ2-1, with TRBD1 as a possible D gene (6 bases). The CDR3 spans 15 residues. CDR1 SGHRS and CDR2 YFSETQ come from the germline V gene. The V gene lost 4 bases and the J gene lost 3 bases, with 14 bases spanning the gap.

The chain employs TRBV6-1 and TRBJ2-7, with TRBD1 as a possible D gene (6 bases). The ends were cut back, 4 bases at V and 3 bases at J, with 13 bases in the middle. From germline, CDR1 is MNHNS and CDR2 SASEGT. The CDR3 is 14 residues long. The CDR3: CASSGGDTHYEQYF. CDR3 bases: TGTGCCAGCAGTGGTGGGGACACCCACTACGAGCAGTACTTC.

J is TRBJ2-7 and V is TRBV29-1; D remains unclear. The V gene lost 4 bases and the J gene lost 0 bases, with 7 bases spanning the gap. There are 12 residues in the CDR3. CDR1 SQVTM and CDR2 ANQGSEA come from the germline V gene. The CDR3 coding sequence is TGCAGCGTTGCCCCGAGCTCCTACGAGCAGTACTTC. Its translation: CSVAPSSYEQYF.

This clone was counted between two and nine times. The chain employs TRBV5-1 and TRBJ2-7; perhaps TRBD2 as D (6 bases). Germline V gene lookup returns CDR1 SGHRS and CDR2 YFSETQ. This CDR3 spans 16 amino acids. The V and J ends lost 5 bases and 0 bases respectively, with 18 bases between them. The CDR3 DNA follows: TGCGCCAGCAGTCGGCAGGGCGTGACTAGCTCCTACGAGCAGTACTTC. It codes for CASSRQGVTSSYEQYF.

This clone was observed a few times. V and J are TRBV14 and TRBJ2-1; 9 positions match TRBD2. The germline V gene has CDR1 SGHDN and CDR2 FVKESK. J lost 6 bases, V lost 0 bases, and 6 bases had no gene match. The CDR3 has 16 residues. The CDR3 DNA follows: TGTGCCAGCAGCCAAGATGTTGGTAGCGGGAGCAATGAGCAGTTCTTC. Translating it yields CASSQDVGSGSNEQFF.

There are a few counts of this clone. The chain combines TRBV4-1 with TRBJ1-5; 8 bases are a match to TRBD1. There are 14 residues in the CDR3. Germline CDR1 MGHRA, CDR2 YSYEKL. Unmatched junction bases numbered 4, after V lost 5 bases and J lost 4 bases. The CDR3 here is CASSARTGNQPQHF. The CDR3 DNA follows: TGCGCCAGCAGCGCCCGGACAGGGAATCAGCCCCAGCATTTT.

This clone was seen many times. This rearrangement joins TRBV4-2 to TRBJ2-3; 9 bases fit TRBD2. The CDR3 extends over 16 amino acids. Germline trimming cut 1 base from V and 6 bases from J; bases unmatched to any gene: 8. The germline gives CDR1 LGHNA, CDR2 YNFKEQ. The CDR3 region is CASSQAGGRAMDTQYF. CDR3 bases: TGTGCCAGCAGCCAAGCAGGCGGGAGGGCGATGGATACGCAGTATTTT.

V gene TRBV30 combines with J gene TRBJ2-2; D is undetermined. CDR1 and CDR2 from the germline V gene are GTSNPN and SVGIG (reference sequence). V dropped 0 bases and J dropped 2 bases, with 10 bases sitting between them. This CDR3 is built from 15 residues. Here the CDR3 DNA reads TGTGCCTGGAGTGTTGGCGGTTTTAACACCGGGGAGCTGTTTTTT. Protein product: CAWSVGGFNTGELFF.

The chain is built from TRBV6-1 and TRBJ2-3, with 11 bases that match TRBD2. This CDR3 has 16 residues. Germline-derived CDR1 and CDR2 are MNHNS and SASEGT. Trimming took 0 bases from V and 5 from J; bases not matched to a gene: 4. CDR3 DNA sequence: TGTGCCAGCAGTGAAGCGCTAGCGGGAGGAGGAGATACGCAGTATTTT. This sequence encodes CASSEALAGGGDTQYF.

There are many counts of this clone. The chain links TRBV6-6 to TRBJ1-2; D remains ambiguous. Trimming removed 5 bases from V and 0 bases from J, with 10 bases in between. CDR1 is MNHNY and CDR2 is SVGAGI in the germline V gene (reference sequence). CDR3 length equals 14 residues. DNA of the CDR3: TGTGCCAGCAGTGGCGTTTCTACTAACTATGGCTACACCTTC. The encoded protein is CASSGVSTNYGYTF.

The chain combines TRBV18 with TRBJ1-1; D may be TRBD1 (6 bases). The CDR3 runs to 12 residues. V lost 2 bases and J lost 11, with 12 bases in between. Germline lookup yields CDR1 KGHSH and CDR2 LQKENI. The CDR3 protein is CASSPTTGDAFF. The DNA of the CDR3 is TGTGCCAGCTCACCAACGACAGGAGACGCTTTCTTT.

The rearrangement uses TRBV30 and TRBJ1-1; D is ambiguous. Germline V CDR1 and CDR2: GTSNPN, SVGIG (reference sequence). The CDR3 loop spans 14 amino acids. The V end lost 2 bases, the J end lost 1 base, and 11 bases lay between the germline ends. The CDR3 bases are TGTGCCTGGAGTCGTCGGGGAAGGAACACTGAAGCTTTCTTT. Protein product: CAWSRRGRNTEAFF.

This clone appeared many times. V gene TRBV5-7 combines with J gene TRBJ1-1; D gene unclear. TRBV5-7 is given ORF status, its function remaining uncertain. This CDR3 has 14 amino acids. Trimming pared 6 bases from V and 0 bases from J, leaving 12 bases between. The CDR3 sequence is CASILPYLNTEAFF. The DNA of the CDR3 is TGTGCCAGCATCCTACCCTATTTGAACACTGAAGCTTTCTTT.

This rearrangement joins TRBV11-2 to TRBJ1-1, with a weak D call TRBD1 (5 bases). Germline-derived CDR1 and CDR2 are SGHAT and FQNNGV. This CDR3 comprises 15 residues. The germline V and J ends were trimmed by 3 bases and 7 bases, with 18 bases remaining between them. CDR3 DNA: TGTGCCAGCAGCTTTAGGACCCAGGGCGGGAGTGAAGCTTTCTTT. Residues: CASSFRTQGGSEAFF.

This clone was seen only once. The V call is TRBV29-1, the J call TRBJ1-1; D unclear. The CDR3 spans 14 residues. V was clipped by 5 bases and J by 4 bases, with 17 bases between them. From germline, CDR1 is SQVTM and CDR2 ANQGSEA. The CDR3, as DNA: TGCAGCGTTAGGGATCAGGCCTGGGGCACTGAAGCTTTCTTT. Its translation is CSVRDQAWGTEAFF.

This CDR3 reads CASSLGNGGNQPQHF. As DNA, the CDR3 is TGTGCCAGCAGCTTAGGAAACGGTGGCAATCAGCCCCAGCATTTT. This chain connects TRBV7-9 to TRBJ1-5; no firm D call. The CDR3 sequence is 15 residues long. V lost 1 base to trimming and J lost 2 bases, with 9 bases between them. CDR1 SEHNR and CDR2 FQNEAQ come from the germline V gene (reference sequence).

In the case of this clone: A clone one base away is much larger, so this may be a read error. V is TRBV2 and J is TRBJ1-1; D remains ambiguous. V was cut by 2 bases and J by 6 bases, with 4 bases left in between. The CDR3 has 11 residues. Germline CDR1 SNHLY, CDR2 FYNNEI. In nucleotides, the CDR3 is TGTGCCAGCAGTGAACTAGCTGAAGCTTTCTTT. This codes for CASSELAEAFF.

The rearrangement uses TRBV7-9 and TRBJ2-5, with a possible D match to TRBD1 (6 bases). Germline V gives CDR1 SEHNR, CDR2 FQNEAQ (reference sequence). This CDR3 region has 15 residues. Between the trimmed V and J ends, which lost 2 bases and 5 bases, there was a span of 15 bases. CDR3 in DNA: TGTGCCAGCAGCTTAATTACAGGGATAGGGGAGACCCAGTACTTC. Translated: CASSLITGIGETQYF.

The V and J genes are TRBV28 and TRBJ2-7, with TRBD2 matching 11 bases. This CDR3 region has 13 residues. V trimming: 10 bases; J trimming: 6 bases; junction bases outside the gene matches: 8. Germline V gene data show CDR1 as MDHEN and CDR2 as SYDVKM. CDR3 protein: CATATSGSSEQYF. In nucleotides, the CDR3 is TGTGCCACCGCTACTAGCGGGAGTTCCGAGCAGTACTTC.

The chain joins TRBV7-2 to TRBJ1-2; D unresolved. Germline assignment: CDR1 SGHTA and CDR2 FQGNSA. The V end was cut by 5 bases, the J end by 8 bases, with 21 bases between. The CDR3 loop spans 15 amino acids. CDR3 nucleotide sequence: TGTGCCAGCAGCCCTAGCGGCGGCGGAGGACTCGGCTACACCTTC. It codes for CASSPSGGGGLGYTF.

The CDR3 sequence: CASSLVRVGNTIYF. DNA for the CDR3: TGTGCCAGCAGCTTAGTCAGGGTTGGAAACACCATATATTTT. The chain uses TRBV7-9 and TRBJ1-3; perhaps TRBD1 as D (5 bases). Germline-derived CDR1 and CDR2 are SEHNR and FQNEAQ (reference sequence). V was shortened by 1 base and J by 3 bases, with 7 bases between the two germline ends. The CDR3 is 14 residues long.

This chain joins TRBV2 and TRBJ2-2; D possibly corresponds to TRBD2 (6 bases). CDR3 size: 15 residues. The V end lost 3 bases, the J end lost 4 bases, and 12 bases lay between the germline ends. Germline CDR1 reads SNHLY; CDR2 reads FYNNEI. The CDR3 is CASSEMGAGTGELFF. The CDR3 bases are TGTGCCAGCAGTGAGATGGGAGCGGGCACCGGGGAGCTGTTTTTT.

This chain links TRBV5-4 with TRBJ2-2, with 8 positions matching TRBD2. CDR3 size: 15 residues. J lost 5 bases, V lost 4 bases, and 7 bases had no gene match. Germline V lookup: CDR1 SGHNT, CDR2 YYREEE (reference sequence). CDR3 in DNA: TGTGCCAGCAGCACACGGACTAGCTGGACCGGGGAGCTGTTTTTT. Its translation: CASSTRTSWTGELFF.